This T cell receptor (beta chain) emerged from a study of cytomegalovirus exposure and HLA in healthy donors. Notes on the study in general: Despite most TCR sequences being rare, some public TCRs occurred in many donors.

Note on this clone: Its antigen is as yet unknown.

The data were produced by immunoSEQ multiplex PCR, yet TCRdb's version contains in-frame clones alone and is incomplete. The sample holds some 88,000 clones, roughly 96% seen once. Trimming left V 0 bases short and J 7 bases short, with 6 bases between. CDR3 length: 12 residues. Germline V gene sequence: CDR1 LGHNA, CDR2 YSLEER. The gene calls are TRBV4-3 and TRBJ1-2; D gene ambiguous. This sequence originates from a man between 18 and 35 years old in good health and CMV-seronegative. Sequences were obtained from PBMCs. CDR3 loop: CASSQDPSGYTF. The CDR3 DNA reads as TGCGCCAGCAGCCAAGATCCGTCTGGCTACACCTTC.